These T cell receptor beta chains were read from a single sample in a study of cytomegalovirus exposure and HLA in healthy donors. Sequencing used immunoSEQ multiplex PCR; TCRdb keeps in-frame clones, though not all of them. The sample lists about 110,000 clones, around three quarters occurring once. What was sequenced was PBMCs. These receptors were collected from a boy aged 10-17 years in good health and CMV-seronegative. Both conserved end residues are part of each CDR3. D genes are given only for firm matches. Clone size is stated in some rows and not others, as once, few, many or a class when expanded.

d_call	v_call	clone_size	j_call	cdr3_nt	cdr3_aa
TRBD1	TRBV27	once	TRBJ1-4	TGTGCCAGCAGTTTCTCCGCCTTCTGGGACAGGGATGAAAAACTGTTTTTT	CASSFSAFWDRDEKLFF
NA	TRBV7-9	NA	TRBJ2-2	TGTGCCAGCAGCTTAGCCCAGGGAAACACCGGGGAGCTGTTTTTT	CASSLAQGNTGELFF
TRBD1	TRBV6-5	few	TRBJ1-4	TGTGCCAGCACCACCCTGGACAGGGGCGATGAAAAACTGTTTTTT	CASTTLDRGDEKLFF
NA	TRBV30	once	TRBJ2-7	TGTGCCTGGAGTGAGTCCAGGGACGAGCAGTACTTC	CAWSESRDEQYF
NA	TRBV4-3	once	TRBJ1-5	TGCGCCAGCAGCCTCGCTAAGAATCAGCCCCAGCATTTT	CASSLAKNQPQHF
NA	TRBV15	NA	TRBJ2-5	TGTGCCATCAGCAGAGAAGGCACGGGGACCCAGTACTTC	CAISREGTGTQYF
NA	TRBV5-1	few	TRBJ2-3	TGCGCCAGCTTAAGAGGGGGTAGCACAGATACGCAGTATTTT	CASLRGGSTDTQYF
TRBD2	TRBV27	NA	TRBJ2-2	TGTGCCAGCAGTCCCTGGACTAGCGGCACCGGGGAGCTGTTTTTT	CASSPWTSGTGELFF
TRBD2	TRBV9	NA	TRBJ2-3	TGTGCCAGCAGCGTAGGGGCTAGCGGGGGAGGGACAGATACGCAGTATTTT	CASSVGASGGGTDTQYF
TRBD2	TRBV30	NA	TRBJ2-1	TGTGCCTGGAGTGTAGCGGGAGGCCCTTGGGATGAGCAGTTCTTC	CAWSVAGGPWDEQFF
NA	TRBV15	NA	TRBJ1-1	TGTGCCACCAGGAGAGAGAACAGGGCCGAGGCTTTCTTT	CATRRENRAEAFF
TRBD1	TRBV27	NA	TRBJ2-1	TGTGCCAGCAGTTTAGCCGGGACAGGCCATGCGCAGTTCTTC	CASSLAGTGHAQFF
NA	TRBV11-2	NA	TRBJ1-1	TGTGCCAGCAGCCCTAACCGGGGGGAAGCTTTCTTT	CASSPNRGEAFF
NA	TRBV5-6	NA	TRBJ1-5	TGTGCCAGCAGCGCTTTGAGCCATAGCAATCAGCCCCAGCATTTT	CASSALSHSNQPQHF
TRBD1	TRBV11-2	NA	TRBJ2-6	TGTGCAAGCACAGGGGTTGGGGCCAACGTCCTGACTTTC	CASTGVGANVLTF
TRBD2	TRBV6-4	NA	TRBJ2-5	TGTGCCAGCAGTGAGACTAGCGGGGGCGGCGAGACCCAGTACTTC	CASSETSGGGETQYF
NA	TRBV11-3	NA	TRBJ2-5	TGTGCCAGCACCGCTACCGTAGTTGGCGGGGAGACCCAGTACTTC	CASTATVVGGETQYF
NA	TRBV2	few	TRBJ1-5	TGTGCCAGCAGCGTTCCTAATCAGCCCCAGCATTTT	CASSVPNQPQHF
NA	TRBV28	NA	TRBJ2-2	TGTGCCAGCAGTTCGTCCCGGGGGTATAACACCGGGGAGCTGTTTTTT	CASSSSRGYNTGELFF
NA	TRBV4-1	NA	TRBJ2-3	TGCGCCAGCAGCCAAGATCAGATTTTCACAGATACGCAGTATTTT	CASSQDQIFTDTQYF
NA	TRBV5-8	NA	TRBJ1-2	TGTGCCAGCAGCGACAGGGGCTACACCTTC	CASSDRGYTF
NA	TRBV18	NA	TRBJ2-7	TGTGCCAGCTCCCCGGGGGTCTCTAACTCCTACGAGCAGTACTTC	CASSPGVSNSYEQYF
NA	TRBV5-1	once	TRBJ1-4	TGCGCCAGCAGCTTGACAGGCCCCACAACTAATGAAAAACTGTTTTTT	CASSLTGPTTNEKLFF
NA	TRBV2	NA	TRBJ1-5	TGTGCCAGCAGTGAACGTATAAATCAGCCCCAGCATTTT	CASSERINQPQHF
NA	TRBV28	once	TRBJ2-4	TGTGCCAGCAGTTTTTGGCCCCGGGACAAAAACATTCAGTACTTC	CASSFWPRDKNIQYF
NA	TRBV6-6	NA	TRBJ1-3	TGTGCCAGCAGCCCCCCGAGACAGCTCTCTGGAAACACCATATATTTT	CASSPPRQLSGNTIYF
TRBD1	TRBV28	NA	TRBJ1-5	TGTGCCAGCAGTCCAGGGGGCAGAAATAGCAATCAGCCCCAGCATTTT	CASSPGGRNSNQPQHF
TRBD1	TRBV7-9	NA	TRBJ2-5	TGTGCCAGCAGCTTTCCGGGACAGGGGGCTGGAGAGACCCAGTACTTC	CASSFPGQGAGETQYF
TRBD1	TRBV5-4	once	TRBJ2-2	TGTGCCAGCGGGGACAGGGTATCCGGGGAGCTGTTTTTT	CASGDRVSGELFF
NA	TRBV7-9	NA	TRBJ2-7	TGTGCCAGCAGCCTGGGGCCGGAGCTCTGGTCCTACGAGCAGTACTTC	CASSLGPELWSYEQYF
TRBD2	TRBV9	NA	TRBJ2-1	TGTGCCAGCAGCGTAGGGGGGACTAGCGGGAGCAATGAGCAGTTCTTC	CASSVGGTSGSNEQFF
TRBD1	TRBV5-1	NA	TRBJ1-4	TGCGCCAGCAGCCCGGGACAGGGGACGGAAAAACTGTTTTTT	CASSPGQGTEKLFF
TRBD1	TRBV11-2	few	TRBJ1-1	TGTGCCAGCAGCCCGGGGACAGGGGGCCGGAACACTGAAGCTTTCTTT	CASSPGTGGRNTEAFF
TRBD1	TRBV6-5	NA	TRBJ2-7	TGTGCCAGCAGTTACTCGACCGGGACAGGGAACGAGCAGTACTTC	CASSYSTGTGNEQYF
NA	TRBV28	many	TRBJ1-5	TGTGCCAGCAGCCCGGGAGTTAAAGGCAATCAGCCCCAGCATTTT	CASSPGVKGNQPQHF
TRBD2	TRBV7-9	NA	TRBJ2-1	TGTGCCAGCAGCTCACGCGGGGGATCAATCTACAATGAGCAGTTCTTC	CASSSRGGSIYNEQFF
TRBD2	TRBV6-4	NA	TRBJ2-1	TGTGCCAGCAGTGACTCCATGCGGGGGAGGAATGAGCAGTTCTTC	CASSDSMRGRNEQFF
TRBD1	TRBV4-2	NA	TRBJ1-3	TGTGCCAGCAGCCAAGAAAGGGCAGGGGGCACTGGAAACACCATATATTTT	CASSQERAGGTGNTIYF
NA	TRBV4-3	few	TRBJ1-3	TGCGCCAGCAGCCAAGAATCGACAGCTGGAAACACCATATATTTT	CASSQESTAGNTIYF